This T cell receptor beta chain was documented in a study of shared clonotypes between healthy human individuals. At deep level, the assay was performed. The repertoire was sequenced with immunoSEQ multiplex PCR; TCRdb's copy has only in-frame clones and lacks some. The table lists some 680,000 clones, around 78% of them singletons. Partitioning of CD4+ cells yielded a CD45RA+ naive subset and a CD45RA-negative memory subset. The germline V gene has CDR1 SQVTM and CDR2 ANQGSEA. V lost 6 bases and J 2 bases, leaving 6 bases between the germline ends. The CDR3 runs 11 residues. Source material: memory CD4+ T cells sorted from blood. Subset meaning: CD45RA-negative fraction. V is TRBV29-1 and J is TRBJ2-3, with D unclear. This clonotype originated in a woman aged 25-40 years in good health. Here the CDR3 reads CSVRTTDTQYF. The CDR3 DNA follows: TGCAGCGTACGGACCACAGATACGCAGTATTTT.